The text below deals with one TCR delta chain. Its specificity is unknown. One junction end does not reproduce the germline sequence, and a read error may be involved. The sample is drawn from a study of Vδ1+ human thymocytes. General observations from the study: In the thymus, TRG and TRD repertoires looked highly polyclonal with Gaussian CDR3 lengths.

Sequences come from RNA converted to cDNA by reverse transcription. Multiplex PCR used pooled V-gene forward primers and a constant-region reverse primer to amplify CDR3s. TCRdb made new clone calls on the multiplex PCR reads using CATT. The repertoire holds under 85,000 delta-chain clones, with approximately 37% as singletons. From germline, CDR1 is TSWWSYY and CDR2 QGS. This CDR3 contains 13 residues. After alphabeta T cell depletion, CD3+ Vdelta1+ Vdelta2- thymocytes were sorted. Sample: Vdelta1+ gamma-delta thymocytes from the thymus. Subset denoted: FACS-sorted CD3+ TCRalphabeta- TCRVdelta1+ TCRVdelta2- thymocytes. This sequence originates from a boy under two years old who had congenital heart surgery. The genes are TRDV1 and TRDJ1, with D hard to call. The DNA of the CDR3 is TGTGCTCTTTGGGAATTACGTCAGAATAAACTCATCTTT. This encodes CALWELRQNKLIF.